The T cell receptor beta chain under discussion was sequenced for a study of cytomegalovirus exposure and HLA in healthy donors. This clone was detected a few times. Use of 60 Vbeta and 13 Jbeta primers characterized the PCR. Clones were sequenced by immunoSEQ multiplex PCR, and TCRdb holds only the in-frame ones, with some missing. Among 140,000 to 150,000 clones, approximately 81% were seen once, and the ten largest hold roughly 4%. Trimming shortened V by 7 bases and J by 4 bases, and 14 bases separated the two germline ends. Germline CDR1 and CDR2: MNHEY and SVGAGI. This CDR3 is 14 amino acids long.

Source material: PBMCs. V is TRBV6-5 and J is TRBJ1-5; perhaps TRBD1 as D (6 bases). The receptor's source is a middle-aged woman in good health and CMV-seropositive. The CDR3 loop reads CASIPDRFNQPQHF. In nucleotides, the CDR3 is TGTGCCAGCATCCCCGACAGGTTTAATCAGCCCCAGCATTTT.